The sequence of this T cell receptor (beta chain) was determined in a study of blood T cell repertoires in COVID-19. About the study: Acute and convalescent COVID-19 specimens originated in the United States, Italy and Spain. Nucleic acid was either cDNA or gDNA, and it came from T cells, B-cell-depleted T cells, or PBMCs.

In the study's own analysis: For nucleated cells, counts were estimated from reference gene primer amplification. Only in-frame clones appear in the TCRdb table, and some are missing; sequencing was by immunoSEQ multiplex PCR. The V and J calls and clone size come from that table; D and trimming were worked out from the DNA. The sample consists of roughly 190,000 clones, more than 75% of them appearing once. There are 13 residues in the CDR3. Germline lookup yields CDR1 SEHNR and CDR2 FQNEAQ (reference sequence). V gave up 2 bases and J gave up 12 bases, with 14 bases separating them. Individuals aged about 18 to 89 years were recruited from 20 to 25 US areas.

The clonotype comes from a woman between 50 and 59 years old with acute COVID-19. The rearrangement uses TRBV7-9 and TRBJ2-1; D is possibly TRBD1 (6 bases). The sequenced sample was PBMCs or T cells enriched from blood (not recorded which). The chain's CDR3 is CASSLNYEQGQFF. CDR3 nucleotides: TGTGCCAGCAGCTTAAATTATGAACAGGGGCAGTTCTTC.